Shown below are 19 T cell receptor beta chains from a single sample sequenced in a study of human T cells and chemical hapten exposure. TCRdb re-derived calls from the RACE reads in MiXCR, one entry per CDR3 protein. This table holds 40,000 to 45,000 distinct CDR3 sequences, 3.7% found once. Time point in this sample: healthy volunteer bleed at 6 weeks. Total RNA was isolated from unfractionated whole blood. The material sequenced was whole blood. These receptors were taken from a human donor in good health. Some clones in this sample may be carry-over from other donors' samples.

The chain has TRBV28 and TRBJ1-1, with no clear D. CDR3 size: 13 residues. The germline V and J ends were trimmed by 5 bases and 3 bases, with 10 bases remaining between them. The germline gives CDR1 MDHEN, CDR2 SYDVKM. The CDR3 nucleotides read TGTGCCAGCAGTCCCCGGACGTACACTGAAGCTTTCTTT. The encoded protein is CASSPRTYTEAFF.

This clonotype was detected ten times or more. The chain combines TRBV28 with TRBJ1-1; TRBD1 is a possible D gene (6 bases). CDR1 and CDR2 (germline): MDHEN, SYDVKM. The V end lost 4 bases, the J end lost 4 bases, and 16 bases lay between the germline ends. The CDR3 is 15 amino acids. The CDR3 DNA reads TGTGCCAGCAGTTCCCTCTCCACAGGGACCACTGAAGCTTTCTTT. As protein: CASSSLSTGTTEAFF.

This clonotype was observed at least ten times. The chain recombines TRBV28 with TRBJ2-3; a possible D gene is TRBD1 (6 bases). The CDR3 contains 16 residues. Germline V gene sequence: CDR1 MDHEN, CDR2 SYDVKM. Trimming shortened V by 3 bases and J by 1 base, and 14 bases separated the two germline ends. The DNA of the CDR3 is TGTGCCAGCAGTTTTTACGGGGCAGGGGGCACAGATACGCAGTATTTT. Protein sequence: CASSFYGAGGTDTQYF.

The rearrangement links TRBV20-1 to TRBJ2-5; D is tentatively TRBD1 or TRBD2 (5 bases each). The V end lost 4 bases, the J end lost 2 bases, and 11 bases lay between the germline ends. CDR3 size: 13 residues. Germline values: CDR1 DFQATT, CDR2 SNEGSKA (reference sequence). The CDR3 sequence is CSATSGTQETQYF. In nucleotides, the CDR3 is TGCAGTGCTACCTCCGGGACGCAAGAGACCCAGTACTTC.

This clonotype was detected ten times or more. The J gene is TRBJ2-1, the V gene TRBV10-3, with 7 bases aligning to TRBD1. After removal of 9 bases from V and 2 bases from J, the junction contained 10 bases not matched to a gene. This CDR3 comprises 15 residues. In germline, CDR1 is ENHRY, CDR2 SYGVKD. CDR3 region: CAISDRVSTYNEQFF. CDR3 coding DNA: TGTGCCATAAGCGACAGGGTGTCGACCTACAATGAGCAGTTCTTC.

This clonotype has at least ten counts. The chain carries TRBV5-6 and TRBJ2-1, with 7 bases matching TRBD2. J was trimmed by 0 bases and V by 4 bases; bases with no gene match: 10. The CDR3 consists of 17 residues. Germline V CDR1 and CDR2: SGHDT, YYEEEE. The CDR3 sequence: CASSPDTGTNSYNEQFF. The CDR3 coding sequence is TGTGCCAGCAGCCCAGACACCGGGACTAACTCCTACAATGAGCAGTTCTTC.

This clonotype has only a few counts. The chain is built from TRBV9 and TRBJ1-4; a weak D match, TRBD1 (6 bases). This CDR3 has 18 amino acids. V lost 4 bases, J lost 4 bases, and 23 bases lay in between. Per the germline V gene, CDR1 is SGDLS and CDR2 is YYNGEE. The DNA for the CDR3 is TGTGCCAGCAGCTTGCGACCAGGGGCCCCGCGGGGTAATGAAAAACTGTTTTTT. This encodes CASSLRPGAPRGNEKLFF.

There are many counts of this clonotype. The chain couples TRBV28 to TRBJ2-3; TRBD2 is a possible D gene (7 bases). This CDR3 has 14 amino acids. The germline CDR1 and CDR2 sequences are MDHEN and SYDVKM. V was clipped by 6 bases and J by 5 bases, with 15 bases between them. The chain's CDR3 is CASRLGGVLDTQYF. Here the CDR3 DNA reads TGTGCCAGCAGATTAGGGGGGGTGTTAGATACGCAGTATTTT. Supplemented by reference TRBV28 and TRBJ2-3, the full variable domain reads DVKVTQSSRYLVKRTGEKVFLECVQDMDHENMFWYRQDPGLGLRLIYFSYDVKMKEKGDIPEGYSVSREKKERFSLILESASTNQTSMYLCASRLGGVLDTQYFGPGTRLTVL.

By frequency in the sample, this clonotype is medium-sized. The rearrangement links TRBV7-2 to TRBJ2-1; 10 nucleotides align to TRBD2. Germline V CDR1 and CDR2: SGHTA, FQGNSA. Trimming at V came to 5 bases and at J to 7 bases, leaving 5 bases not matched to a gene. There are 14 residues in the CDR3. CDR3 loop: CASSPSGSLNEQFF. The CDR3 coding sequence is TGTGCCAGCAGCCCTAGCGGGAGCTTGAATGAGCAGTTCTTC.

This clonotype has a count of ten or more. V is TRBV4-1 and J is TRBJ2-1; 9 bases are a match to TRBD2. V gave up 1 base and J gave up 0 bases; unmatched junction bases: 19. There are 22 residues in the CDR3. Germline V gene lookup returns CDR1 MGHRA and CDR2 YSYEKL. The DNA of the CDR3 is TGCGCCAGCAGCCAAGGCTGGGTACCGGGACTAGCCGCCTCGAGCTCCTACAATGAGCAGTTCTTC. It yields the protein CASSQGWVPGLAASSSYNEQFF.

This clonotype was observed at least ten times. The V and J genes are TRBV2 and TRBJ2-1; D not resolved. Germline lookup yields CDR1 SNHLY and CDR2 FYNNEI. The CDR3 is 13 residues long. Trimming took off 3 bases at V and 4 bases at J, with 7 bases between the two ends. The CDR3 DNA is TGTGCCAGCAGTGACCTTCAGTACAATGAGCAGTTCTTC. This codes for CASSDLQYNEQFF.

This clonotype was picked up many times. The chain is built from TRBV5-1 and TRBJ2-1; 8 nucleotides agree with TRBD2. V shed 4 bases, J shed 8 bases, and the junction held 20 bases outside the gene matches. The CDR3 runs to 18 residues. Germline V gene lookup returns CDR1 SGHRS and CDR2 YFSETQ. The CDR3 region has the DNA TGCGCCAGCAGCGCGACCCTAGCGGGCCTCGGGGGAAGGCATGAGCAGTTCTTC. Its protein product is CASSATLAGLGGRHEQFF.

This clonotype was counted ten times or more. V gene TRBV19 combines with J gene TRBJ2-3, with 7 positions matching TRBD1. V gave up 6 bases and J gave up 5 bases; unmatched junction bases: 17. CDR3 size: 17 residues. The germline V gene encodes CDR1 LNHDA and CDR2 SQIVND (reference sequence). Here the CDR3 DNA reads TGTGCCAGTAGACGTCTAGGTGAAGGGGGCATCGGAGATACGCAGTATTTT. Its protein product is CASRRLGEGGIGDTQYF.

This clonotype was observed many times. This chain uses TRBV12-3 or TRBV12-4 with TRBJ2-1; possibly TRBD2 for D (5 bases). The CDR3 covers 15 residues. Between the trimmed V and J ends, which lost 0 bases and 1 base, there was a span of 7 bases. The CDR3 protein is CASSLAERSYNEQFF. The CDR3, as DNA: TGTGCCAGCAGTTTAGCTGAGCGGTCCTACAATGAGCAGTTCTTC.

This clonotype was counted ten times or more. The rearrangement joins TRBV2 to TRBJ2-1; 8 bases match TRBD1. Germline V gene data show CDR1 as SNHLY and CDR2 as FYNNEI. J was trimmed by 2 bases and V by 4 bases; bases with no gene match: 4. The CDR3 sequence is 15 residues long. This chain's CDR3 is CASSGQGSAYNEQFF. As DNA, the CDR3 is TGTGCCAGCAGTGGACAGGGGTCAGCCTACAATGAGCAGTTCTTC.

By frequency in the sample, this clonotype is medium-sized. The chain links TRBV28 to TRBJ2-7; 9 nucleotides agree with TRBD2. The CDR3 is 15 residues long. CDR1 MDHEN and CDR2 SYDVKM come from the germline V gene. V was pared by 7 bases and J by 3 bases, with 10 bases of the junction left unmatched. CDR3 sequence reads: CASTPGLAAFYEQYF. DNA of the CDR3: TGTGCCAGCACCCCGGGACTAGCTGCCTTCTACGAGCAGTACTTC.

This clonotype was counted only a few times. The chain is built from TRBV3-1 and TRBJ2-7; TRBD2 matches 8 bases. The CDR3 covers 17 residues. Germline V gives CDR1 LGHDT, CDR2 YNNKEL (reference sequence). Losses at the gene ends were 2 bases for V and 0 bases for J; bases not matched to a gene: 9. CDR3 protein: CASSQLGLGRSSYEQYF. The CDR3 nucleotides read TGTGCCAGCAGCCAACTGGGACTAGGCCGGAGCTCCTACGAGCAGTACTTC.

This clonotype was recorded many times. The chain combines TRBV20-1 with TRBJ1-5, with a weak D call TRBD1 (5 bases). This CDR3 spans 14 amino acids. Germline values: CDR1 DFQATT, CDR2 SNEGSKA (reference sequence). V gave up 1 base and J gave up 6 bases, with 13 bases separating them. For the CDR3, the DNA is TGCAGTGCTAGAGCAGGGTTCTTAGGTCAGCCCCAGCATTTT. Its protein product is CSARAGFLGQPQHF.

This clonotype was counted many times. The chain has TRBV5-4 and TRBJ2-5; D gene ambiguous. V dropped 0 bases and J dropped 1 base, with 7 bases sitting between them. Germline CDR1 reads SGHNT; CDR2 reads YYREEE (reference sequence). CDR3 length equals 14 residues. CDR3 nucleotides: TGTGCCAGCAGCTTGGCCCCAGCCCAAGAGACCCAGTACTTC. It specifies CASSLAPAQETQYF.